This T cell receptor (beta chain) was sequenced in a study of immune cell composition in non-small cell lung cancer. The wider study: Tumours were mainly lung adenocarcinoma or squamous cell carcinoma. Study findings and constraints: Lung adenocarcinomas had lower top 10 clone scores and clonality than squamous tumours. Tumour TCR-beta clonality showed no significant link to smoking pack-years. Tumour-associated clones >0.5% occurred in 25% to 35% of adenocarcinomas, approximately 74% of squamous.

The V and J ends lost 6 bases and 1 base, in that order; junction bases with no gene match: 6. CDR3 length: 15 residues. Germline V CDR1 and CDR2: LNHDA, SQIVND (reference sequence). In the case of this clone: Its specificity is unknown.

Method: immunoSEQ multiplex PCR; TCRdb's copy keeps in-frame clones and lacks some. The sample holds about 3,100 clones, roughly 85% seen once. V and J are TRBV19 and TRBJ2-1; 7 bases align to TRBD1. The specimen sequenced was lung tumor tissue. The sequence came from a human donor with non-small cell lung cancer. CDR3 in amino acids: CASSRTGGSYNEQFF. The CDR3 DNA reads TGTGCCAGTAGCCGGACAGGTGGATCCTACAATGAGCAGTTCTTC.